This is a list of T cell receptor beta chains from one sample in a study of T cells in Graves' hyperthyroidism and ophthalmopathy. Via MiXCR, TCRdb re-called the multiplex PCR reads, giving one row per CDR3 protein. Altogether approximately 430,000 distinct CDR3 sequences are present, about a sixth being singletons, with the ten largest covering roughly 7.4%. Sequenced material: blood. These receptors were collected from a woman aged 18-29 years with Graves' hyperthyroidism. Each CDR3 is given with its conserved first and last residue. The order of the fields is J gene, D gene, V gene, clone size, CDR3 DNA, CDR3 protein. A D gene is named only where the DNA matches it firmly. Size is omitted from some rows. Given values are once, few, many or a class for expanded clones.

TRBJ2-3 . TRBV6-1 many TGTGCCAGCGGTCCTAGGATCAGCACAGATACGCAGTATTTT CASGPRISTDTQYF
TRBJ2-1 . TRBV9 many TGTGCCAGTAGCGTAGACCACATGAGCTCCTACAATGAGCAGTTCTTC CASSVDHMSSYNEQFF
TRBJ2-5 . TRBV7-8 many TGTGCCAGCAGCTTAGCGGAAGGTAGCCAGTACTTC CASSLAEGSQYF
TRBJ1-5 TRBD1 TRBV5-1 many TGCGCCAGCAGCACAGGGGTTCCGAGCAATCAGCCCCAGCATTTT CASSTGVPSNQPQHF
TRBJ2-1 . TRBV5-6 few TGTGCCAGCAGCTTAGTTTTCGGGACCTCCTACAATGAGCAGTTCTTC CASSLVFGTSYNEQFF
TRBJ2-3 . TRBV18 many TGTGCCAGCTCACCATCGGCTCTCACAGATACGCAGTATTTT CASSPSALTDTQYF
TRBJ2-7 . TRBV10-2 many TGCGCCAGCAACCAGTTGGGGTCCCTTACCTACGAGCAGTACTTC CASNQLGSLTYEQYF
TRBJ2-5 . TRBV2 many TGTGCCAGCAGTGAAGTGGACCCCTCCCGGACCCAGTACTTC CASSEVDPSRTQYF
TRBJ1-6 TRBD1 TRBV7-9 many TGTGCCAGCAGACAACAGGGGAGTTCACCCCTCCACTTT CASRQQGSSPLHF
TRBJ2-5 . TRBV19 few TGTGCCAGTAGTACCGGGGGCCGTCCAGAGACCCAGTACTTC CASSTGGRPETQYF
TRBJ2-7 . TRBV7-2 many TGTGCCAGCAGCTTAACCCTAGTCTGGGGGGAGCAGTACTTC CASSLTLVWGEQYF
TRBJ2-1 . TRBV9 many TGTGCCAGCAGCCGAGACTTGCATGAGCAGTTCTTC CASSRDLHEQFF
TRBJ1-2 . TRBV30 many TGTGCCTGGAGTGCAGGGTTCAATGGCTACACCTTC CAWSAGFNGYTF
TRBJ2-3 TRBD2 TRBV5-1 many TGCGCCAGCAGGTGGGGCGGGGGAACAGATACGCAGTATTTT CASRWGGGTDTQYF
TRBJ1-2 . TRBV3-1 many TGTGCCAGCAGCCCCCCGGGACACCTGCTCTATGGCTACACCTTC CASSPPGHLLYGYTF
TRBJ1-4 . TRBV20-1 . TGCAGTGTCGGGCCCGGGGGGGGATCTAATGAAAAACTGTTTTTT CSVGPGGGSNEKLFF
TRBJ1-2 TRBD1 TRBV12-3/TRBV12-4 few TGTGCCACCAGACCCCCCGGGACAGTCTATGGCTACACCTTC CATRPPGTVYGYTF
TRBJ2-3 . TRBV7-9 . TGTGCCAGCAGCCTTCTTGCAGGGGGGACGGGCGGGAATACGCAGTATTTT CASSLLAGGTGGNTQYF
TRBJ1-1 TRBD1 TRBV6-1 . TGTGCCATCAGTGAAAAAGAGACAGGGGGAAAAGCTTTCTTT CAISEKETGGKAFF
TRBJ2-6 TRBD1 TRBV27 many TGTGCCAGCAGTCCCTACGGACAGGGGGCTATACTTTTCGACTCTGGGGCCAACGTCCTGACTTTC CASSPYGQGAILFDSGANVLTF
TRBJ2-7 . TRBV5-1 many TGCGCCAGCAGCCAAATGGAGGGGGGCTACGAGCAGTACTTC CASSQMEGGYEQYF
TRBJ1-1 . TRBV6-1 many TGTGCCAGCAGATGGGGACATACGAACACTGAAGCTTTCTTT CASRWGHTNTEAFF
TRBJ2-5 . TRBV6-1 many TGTGCCAGCAGTCCCACGGGACTTCTCCAAGAGACCCAGTACTTC CASSPTGLLQETQYF
TRBJ1-1 . TRBV10-3 many TGTGCCATCAGTGAGTATTACTACCGGGACACTAACACTGAAGCTTTCTTT CAISEYYYRDTNTEAFF
TRBJ2-3 TRBD1 TRBV9 many TGTGCCAGCAGCGCTGAACAGGGGAGCACAGATACGCAGTATTTT CASSAEQGSTDTQYF